The rows below give T cell receptor beta chains drawn from one sample of a study of human T cells and chemical hapten exposure. From the RACE reads, TCRdb called clonotypes with MiXCR, one entry per CDR3 protein. The table shows approximately 120,000 distinct CDR3 sequences, with roughly a tenth occurring only once. Sequenced material: whole blood, taken in connection with sensitization to the hapten diphenylcyclopropenone (DPC). These receptors originate from a woman aged 40 to 49 with alopecia areata. Some clones in this sample may be carry-over from other donors' samples. Each CDR3 is given with its conserved first and last residue. Each record gives: clone size, CDR3 length, D gene, V gene, J gene, CDR3 protein, CDR3 DNA. The D gene is left open where the match is weak. Some rows have no size entry. The others give once, few or many, or a class for an expanded clone.

NA	16	NA	TRBV7-2	TRBJ2-3	CASSFRLGGPGDTQYF	TGTGCCAGCAGCTTCCGATTGGGGGGGCCCGGAGATACGCAGTATTTT
many	13	TRBD1	TRBV6-2/TRBV6-3	TRBJ2-3	CASTLQGAYTQYF	TGTGCCAGCACCCTACAGGGGGCATATACGCAGTATTTT
NA	15	TRBD2	TRBV12-3/TRBV12-4	TRBJ2-3	CASSGGAWVTDTQYF	TGTGCCAGCAGCGGGGGGGCGTGGGTTACAGATACGCAGTATTTT
many	16	TRBD1	TRBV3-1	TRBJ2-5	CASRVSPGQPKETQYF	TGTGCCAGCAGGGTGTCCCCGGGACAGCCCAAAGAGACCCAGTACTTC
few	14	TRBD1	TRBV6-1	TRBJ2-3	CASSRGPETDTQYF	TGTGCCAGCAGCAGGGGGCCCGAGACAGATACGCAGTATTTT
NA	13	NA	TRBV12-3/TRBV12-4	TRBJ1-3	CASSQPEGHTIYF	TGTGCCAGCAGTCAGCCGGAGGGACACACCATATATTTT
NA	13	NA	TRBV5-6	TRBJ2-2	CASSPRISGELFF	TGTGCCAGCAGCCCGAGGATCTCCGGGGAGCTGTTTTTT
NA	15	NA	TRBV5-4	TRBJ1-6	CASSSGQSYNSPLHF	TGTGCCAGCAGCTCCGGACAGAGTTATAATTCACCCCTCCACTTT
NA	15	TRBD2	TRBV29-1	TRBJ2-5	CSVAPSGGAGETQYF	TGCAGCGTTGCGCCTAGCGGGGGGGCCGGAGAGACCCAGTACTTC
few	15	NA	TRBV10-3	TRBJ2-3	CAISESQRGTDTQYF	TGTGCCATCAGTGAGTCCCAGCGGGGCACAGATACGCAGTATTTT
few	15	TRBD1	TRBV7-9	TRBJ2-4	CASSDDRGIKNIQYF	TGTGCCAGCAGCGACGACAGGGGGATCAAAAACATTCAGTACTTC
many	15	TRBD1	TRBV5-1	TRBJ2-7	CASSPRTGVSYEQYF	TGCGCCAGCAGCCCAAGGACAGGGGTCTCCTACGAGCAGTACTTC
NA	14	NA	TRBV7-2	TRBJ2-3	CASAPQGSTDTQYF	TGTGCCAGTGCTCCCCAGGGCAGCACAGATACGCAGTATTTT
many	15	NA	TRBV7-8	TRBJ1-5	CASSFEGYSNQPQHF	TGTGCCAGCAGCTTCGAGGGCTATAGCAATCAGCCCCAGCATTTT
many	14	TRBD2	TRBV12-5	TRBJ2-3	CASGGGGGTDTQYF	TGTGCTAGTGGTGGCGGGGGGGGCACAGATACGCAGTATTTT
few	15	NA	TRBV15	TRBJ2-3	CATSANRAGADTQYF	TGTGCCACCAGCGCTAACAGGGCAGGGGCAGATACGCAGTATTTT
few	13	NA	TRBV29-1	TRBJ2-5	CSVYGENQETQYF	TGCAGCGTCTACGGGGAGAACCAAGAGACCCAGTACTTC